This section outlines one TCR beta chain sequence together with its context. These data belong to a study of blood T cell repertoires in COVID-19. About the study: In each case, the material was cDNA or gDNA derived from T cells, B-cell-depleted T cells, or PBMCs.

Original processing notes: Estimated nucleated cell counts came from reference gene primer amplification. Sequencing used immunoSEQ multiplex PCR; TCRdb keeps in-frame clones, though not all of them. V, J and clone size derive from that table, while D and trimming were established from the DNA sequence. The table records approximately 54,000 clones, around 87% of them present only once. This CDR3 comprises 14 residues. V was shortened by 1 base and J by 3 bases, with 9 bases between the two germline ends. The germline gives CDR1 LGHDT, CDR2 YNNKEL (reference sequence). This TCR was sampled from a man in his fifties with acute or convalescent COVID-19. The genes are TRBV3-1 (or the pseudogene TRBV3-2) and TRBJ1-2, with D tentatively TRBD1 (6 bases). What was sequenced was peripheral blood. CDR3 in amino acids: CASSQGTAYYGYTF. CDR3 sequence (DNA): TGTGCCAGCAGCCAAGGGACAGCTTACTATGGCTACACCTTC.